The T cell receptor (beta chain) described here comes from a study of Ad26.COV2.S vaccination and SARS-CoV-2 variants. The overall study: Recipients of Ad26.COV2.S got it intramuscularly, once or twice 56 days apart. Whole-study results and caveats: Marked by substantial breadth, spike-specific CD8+ and CD4+ T cell responses were reportedly seen after vaccination. Non-spike TCR breadth showed similarity between vaccine and placebo recipients.

V was shortened by 0 bases and J by 2 bases, with 8 bases between the two germline ends. In germline, CDR1 is LNHDA, CDR2 SQIVND (reference sequence). There are 14 residues in the CDR3. Treatment of the sample: around 19 received Ad26.COV2.S at low or high dose, single or two shots; 5 received placebo; per-sample allocation not given. Day 63 following the first vaccine or placebo injection was when the samples were taken. Donation was by an adult aged 18-55 years who was in Boston. About this clone itself: The antigen is not known.

The data were produced by immunoSEQ multiplex PCR, yet TCRdb's version contains in-frame clones alone and is incomplete. The data show some 640,000 clones, roughly 90% seen once. This chain links TRBV19 with TRBJ2-7, with D tentatively TRBD1 (6 bases). The clonotype originates from a person aged 18-60 years who received the Ad26.COV2.S COVID-19 vaccine or a placebo. Sequencing used peripheral blood, obtained in a trial of Ad26.COV2.S vaccine versus placebo. The DNA of the CDR3 is TGTGCCAGTAGTATAGAAGGGGGAACCTACGAGCAGTACTTC. Its protein is CASSIEGGTYEQYF.